This TCR beta chain was found in a study of Graves' ophthalmopathy and Graves' hyperthyroidism. Study at large: Pretreatment peripheral blood was obtained at initial diagnosis.

TCR beta CDR3 regions were amplified from RNA transcripts. In the first round, RT-PCR was carried out with HTBI primers, and a multiplex PCR formed the second round. TCRdb reprocessed the multiplex PCR reads via MiXCR and lists one record per CDR3 protein. Of some 520,000 distinct CDR3 sequences in the sample, 13% to 15% were seen once. Trimming took 10 bases from V and 6 from J; bases not matched to a gene: 8. The CDR3 extends over 13 amino acids. Germline values: CDR1 MNHEY, CDR2 SVGEGT. Excluded: other autoimmune disease, uncontrolled infection, pregnancy or lactation. The PBMC fraction was derived from around 10 ml of fresh peripheral blood.

The sequence came from a woman aged 25-40 years with Graves' ophthalmopathy. Sequencing was done on a sample of blood. This chain joins TRBV6-2 or TRBV6-3 and TRBJ1-2; TRBD1 matches 10 bases. The CDR3 spells CATNVGTGDGYTF. The CDR3 DNA follows: TGTGCCACCAATGTCGGGACAGGGGATGGCTACACCTTC.